This TCR beta chain was sequenced during a study of blood T cell repertoires in COVID-19. Turning to the study itself: Italy, Spain and the United States were the sources of the convalescent and acute COVID-19 samples. Sources were T cells, B-cell-depleted T cells, or PBMCs; the material itself was cDNA or gDNA.

Original processing notes: Scientists estimated how many nucleated cells there were by amplifying reference gene primers. The protocol was immunoSEQ multiplex PCR, while the TCRdb copy is restricted to in-frame clones and leaves out a portion. The V and J calls and the clone size are those of that table, but D and trimming were determined from the DNA. The sample has roughly 200,000 clones; about 85% are singletons. Trimming cost V 5 bases and J 4 bases, with 11 bases left between them. Germline CDR1 reads MNHEY; CDR2 reads SVGAGI. The CDR3 runs to 13 residues. The genes are TRBV6-5 and TRBJ1-1; maybe TRBD1 (6 bases). The sequenced material came from peripheral blood. The source is a woman aged 18-29 years who had recovered from COVID-19. The CDR3 is CASSTTGFTEAFF. The CDR3 nucleotides are TGTGCCAGCAGTACAACAGGGTTCACTGAAGCTTTCTTT.